The 8 T cell receptor beta chains presented below share a single source sample, sequenced in a study of OX40 agonist ivuxolimab in advanced cancers. Some clones are missing from TCRdb's copy, which holds only in-frame ones; the method was immunoSEQ multiplex PCR. The profile shows about 67,000 clones, approximately 87% of them singletons. The specimen was CD4+ or CD8+ T cells sorted from blood, collected in a trial of the OX40 agonist ivuxolimab. All receptors come from an adult with an advanced solid tumor such as melanoma, head and neck, liver or kidney cancer.

V is TRBV30 and J is TRBJ1-2; tentative D call: TRBD1 (6 bases). Germline V gives CDR1 GTSNPN, CDR2 SVGIG (reference sequence). Trimming removed 0 bases at V and 7 bases at J, with 15 bases between. This CDR3 is built from 14 residues. The CDR3 nucleotides read TGTGCCTGGAGTGTACAGGGCCTTAGGGTTGGCTACACCTTC. Its translation: CAWSVQGLRVGYTF.

This chain links TRBV4-3 with TRBJ1-1; D ambiguous. V lost 0 bases and J 0 bases, leaving 8 bases between the germline ends. From germline, CDR1 is LGHNA and CDR2 YSLEER. The CDR3 has 15 residues. CDR3 loop: CASSQDLLMNTEAFF. Written as DNA, the CDR3 is TGCGCCAGCAGCCAAGATTTGTTGATGAACACTGAAGCTTTCTTT.

This chain connects TRBV7-2 to TRBJ2-6, with 7 bases that match TRBD1. Germline V gene data show CDR1 as SGHTA and CDR2 as FQGNSA. The CDR3 runs 19 residues. The V and J ends lost 1 base and 2 bases, in that order; junction bases with no gene match: 11. The CDR3 is CASSLGGGPPRAGANVLTF. The CDR3 nucleotides read TGTGCCAGCAGCTTAGGAGGGGGCCCCCCTCGCGCTGGGGCCAACGTCCTGACTTTC.

The rearrangement links TRBV7-9 to TRBJ2-3; tentatively, D is TRBD1 or TRBD2 (5 bases each). Germline assignment: CDR1 SEHNR and CDR2 FQNEAQ (reference sequence). V was cut by 3 bases and J by 5 bases, with 9 bases left in between. The CDR3 length is 13 residues. Written as DNA, the CDR3 is TGTGCCAGCAGCTTCGAGGGGCGAGATACGCAGTATTTT. Its translation: CASSFEGRDTQYF.

The V call is TRBV11-2, the J call TRBJ2-5; 7 bases line up with TRBD2. Germline CDR1 is SGHAT and CDR2 is FQNNGV. J gave up 8 bases and V 4 bases, and 7 bases lay outside the gene matches. The CDR3 consists of 13 residues. Written as DNA, the CDR3 is TGTGCCAGCAGCTGGGGAGGGGCTGAAACCCAGTACTTC. This sequence encodes CASSWGGAETQYF.

The chain employs TRBV7-2 and TRBJ2-7; D gene ambiguous. The germline CDR1 and CDR2 sequences are SGHTA and FQGNSA. The CDR3 runs to 13 residues. V was pared by 2 bases and J by 1 base, with 6 bases between. The CDR3 nucleotides read TGTGCCAGCAGCTTACTAGTTTCCTACGAGCAGTACTTC. Translating it yields CASSLLVSYEQYF.

This chain links TRBV5-1 with TRBJ1-1, with 11 positions matching TRBD1. CDR1 is SGHRS and CDR2 is YFSETQ in the germline V gene. CDR3 length equals 16 residues. V shed 1 base and J 0 bases; nucleotides not matched to a gene: 2. The CDR3 spells CASSLRTGGVNTEAFF. The CDR3 region has the DNA TGCGCCAGCAGCTTGAGGACAGGGGGCGTGAACACTGAAGCTTTCTTT.

The V gene is TRBV7-2, the J gene TRBJ1-4; the D gene is possibly TRBD1 (5 bases). Trimming took 0 bases from V and 10 from J, leaving 15 bases between them. This CDR3 region has 15 residues. Germline CDR1 is SGHTA and CDR2 is FQGNSA. The CDR3 loop is CASSLAGTNERKLFF. For the CDR3, the DNA is TGTGCCAGCAGCTTAGCAGGGACCAATGAAAGAAAACTGTTTTTT.